This TCR beta chain was observed in a study of cytomegalovirus exposure and HLA in healthy donors (dated by TCRdb to 2015 to 2018). Context from the whole study: According to an earlier analysis of 587 of the donors, about 179 million T cells yielded roughly 110 million unique TCR beta sequences and about 300 Gb of sequence data. Around 320 gigabases of sequencing data and 80 million or so unique TCR sequences were included in an early release covering several hundred HLA-typed donors. Of the roughly 400 genotyped donors, 65% to 90% fell in the genetic ancestry cluster associated with self-reported Caucasian donors. The study was designed to test whether signatures of past pathogen exposure could be identified by cataloging public T cell receptors. The study used immunosequencing to profile the T cell repertoires of 670 or so subjects and linked those repertoires to cytomegalovirus serostatus. Along with the approximately 700-subject first cohort, a separate validation cohort of some 130 different subjects was used. The study combined high-throughput TCR immunosequencing, statistical association of individual TCRs with disease status, and machine learning to predict cytomegalovirus infection status. A later analysis re-examined previously published TCR beta repertoires from 500 to 700 donors and added high-resolution HLA genotyping to investigate patterns of TCR occurrence. The later analysis used no new phenotypic data to find candidate immune exposures, relying instead on TCR beta sequences and their occurrence across donors. To decide whether each TCR beta V gene segment behaved as functional or pseudogenic, an earlier analysis of approximately 600 of the donors relied on high-throughput TCR beta sequencing. Donor age, sex, ethnicity and CMV serostatus were collected together with the repertoire data. In a later genetic analysis, genome-wide SNP genotypes for about three fifths of the roughly 670 donors were used, and that subset was treated as a discovery cohort. All discovery cohort repertoires had been generated using a single sequencing platform. Both class I and class II loci were covered by HLA typing, at four-digit resolution. Typing coverage differed by locus: A, B, C, DRB1 and DQB1 were typed in roughly 620-640 donors, DQA1 in around 500, DPA1 in some 610, and DPB1 in just under 480. Several DR-DQ haplotypes were treated as single units for association and clustering because of strong linkage in the cohort. Across about 370 genotyped donors of the cohort, an average of 235,054 unique TCR beta nucleotide sequences per donor were sequenced, and 15% to 20% of those sequences were non-productive.

The library was built by means of the immunoSEQ multiplex PCR assay. For the multiplex PCR, a mixture combining 60 forward primers for TCR Vbeta segments and 13 reverse primers for TCR Jbeta segments was used. Amplification of the CDR3 region of rearranged TCR beta genes was performed with a multiplex PCR assay on genomic DNA. The amplified TCR beta libraries were sequenced on the Illumina HiSeq System as 87-base-pair reads. In the authors' own workflow: Across the 600 to 700 repertoires, a later analysis counted tens of millions of unique TCR beta chains, some 11 million of which were shared by at least two donors. A nearest-neighbor algorithm error-corrected the raw reads and collapsed the reads into unique sequences, merging closely related sequences to remove PCR and sequencing errors. V, D and J gene segments were assigned by aligning CDR3 sequences to IMGT reference sequences. Each retained sequence needed at least a six-nucleotide match to both a V gene segment and a J gene segment. Rearrangements were called productive when the CDR3 lacked stop codons and stayed in frame with V and J; all others were non-productive. Following IMGT convention, CDR3 was defined as the stretch from the second conserved V-encoded cysteine to the conserved J-encoded phenylalanine. The earlier analysis of about 500 of the donors excluded sequences that lacked an unambiguous match to a single V gene segment. In an earlier analysis of a few hundred of the donors, V segments were called functional above 56.7% productive rearrangements and were called segregating when the between-donor standard deviation exceeded 5%. A statistical classification framework was developed to diagnose cytomegalovirus status using the catalog of TCR beta chain sequences. In a later analysis, TCR nucleotide sequences were compared against IMGT/GENE-DB human TR gene sequences so that V and J genes could be assigned. Using the TCRdist pipeline, a later analysis assigned CDR3 sequences along with most-parsimonious VDJ recombination scenarios. In a later analysis, each TCR beta chain was defined by its CDR3 amino acid sequence together with its V-gene family, and reads without a unique V-gene family were excluded. In a later analysis, 450 to 600 highly shared, low-generation-probability nucleotide sequences were removed to address suspected cross-contamination and a sequencing artifact. In a later analysis, a clonal expansion index was calculated for each public chain from normalized within-repertoire ranks of inferred template counts. A later analysis computed generation probabilities with a VDJ recombination model fitted to out-of-frame rearrangements, and checked the results against IGoR. In a later analysis, hypergeometric tests were used to score TCR-TCR, TCR-HLA and TCR-CMV co-occurrence, with a repertoire-size bias correction applied to TCR pairs. A later analysis estimated false discovery rates by permuting HLA or CMV assignments 20 times. In a later analysis, co-occurring TCRs were grouped with DBSCAN, and TCRdist sequence similarity was added when clustering was performed within HLA-allele-positive subsets. For co-occurrence clustering, repertoires with fewer than 30,000 or more than 120,000 public chains were excluded, along with about five repertoires with anomalous nucleotide sharing. This immuneACCESS table, as held by TCRdb, lists in-frame sequences with V and J called but not all clones. Of the missing ones, under half trace to an unresolved V gene in checked studies; the others have no known cause. V and J calls and clone size are copied from that table; D and trimming were computed from the DNA. The sample table shows fewer than 150,000 clones, and 75% to 80% are seen once. The ten largest clones capture under 4.5% of the sample.

Remarks on this clone: This clone's antigen is unknown. No much larger clone exists at a distance of one base, and base qualities are not known.

Results the study describes overall, beyond this receptor: In vitro tests confirmed that a few of the cytomegalovirus-associated TCR beta chains recognize cytomegalovirus antigens. In a later analysis, several top co-occurrence clusters were reported to appear linked to parvovirus B19, influenza, CMV and Epstein-Barr virus. Compared with equally common non-associated chains, HLA-associated TCR beta chains in a later analysis were more clonally expanded and had lower generation probabilities. At a false discovery rate of 0.05, a later analysis linked under 20,000 TCR beta sequences to specific HLA alleles. Because counts were too low, about 17 rarely observed V segments, including chromosome 9 orphons, were excluded from the earlier analysis of 587 of the donors. In a later analysis, TCR association rates were found to vary across HLA loci, with the most associated TCRs seen for DRB1 alleles and the fewest for HLA-C alleles. A group of highly shared sequence variants was considered likely to be a technical artifact of the sequencing pipeline. When HLA alleles, especially DR and DQ, strongly co-occurred, attributing TCR associations to individual alleles was difficult. Sequencing depth was assumed to be roughly uniform across donors in the presence/absence analyses, though that assumption may not hold. According to the authors, the approach could potentially be generalized to other disease states and immunological phenotypes. In both the original and validation cohorts, the classifier was reported to diagnose cytomegalovirus status with high specificity and sensitivity. Because some donors lacked HLA typing at each locus, the association tests relied only on the typed subset. In a later genetic analysis, fewer N-insertions in productive TCRs were reported among donors in an Asian-associated ancestry cluster than the approximately 670-donor mean. In the study, roughly 160 TCR beta chains were listed as associated with cytomegalovirus. Most TCR sequences were observed very rarely across donors, whereas some public TCRs were present in many individuals. A further reported finding was that TCR beta sequences accurately predicted the HLA-A and HLA-B alleles for most subjects in the first cohort. V-gene and J-gene trimming of TCR beta chains was associated with a missense DCLRE1C variant in a later genetic analysis, and the association was replicated in an independent cohort. Linkage disequilibrium might explain the correlated functional status among segregating V segments, but an unknown experimental factor could not be excluded. Only TCR beta chains were sequenced in this cohort, and the absence of alpha or paired-chain data limited detectable features. In a later analysis, most CMV-associated TCR beta chains were found to appear HLA-restricted, with HLA associations seemingly driven largely by CMV exposure. Immune exposure information for the cohort was limited to CMV serostatus. Broadly in line with IMGT annotations, most TCR beta V segments showed up in productive rearrangements about 87% or about 30% of the time in an earlier analysis of 450 to 750 of the donors.

The cohort comprised around 690 healthy bone marrow donors. At the time of sampling, every cohort member was nominally healthy, though immune exposures that went unrecorded were likely present. The donor was CMV seronegative and belonged to the group of around 350 seronegative cohort members. A peripheral blood sample was provided by each donor, and peripheral blood mononuclear cells were used for TCR beta sequencing. Genomic DNA extraction from the blood cell samples was performed with the Qiagen DNeasy Blood Extraction Kit. The sequence derives from a man younger than 30 in good health and CMV-seronegative. Sequencing used PBMCs.

The CDR3 here reads CASSSQGIEQYF. The DNA is as follows: TGTGCCAGCAGCTCTCAGGGAATCGAGCAGTACTTC. The sequence links TRBV7-8 to TRBJ2-7; TRBD1 is a possible D gene, resting on 5 matching bases. There are 12 amino acids in the CDR3, from cysteine to phenylalanine inclusive. CDR3 DNA only is kept here, 36 bases in frame from base 1. Taken from the germline V gene, the CDR1 and CDR2 loops are SGHVS and FQNEAQ. The germline ends are 10 bases apart after V is trimmed by 4 bases and J by 6 bases.